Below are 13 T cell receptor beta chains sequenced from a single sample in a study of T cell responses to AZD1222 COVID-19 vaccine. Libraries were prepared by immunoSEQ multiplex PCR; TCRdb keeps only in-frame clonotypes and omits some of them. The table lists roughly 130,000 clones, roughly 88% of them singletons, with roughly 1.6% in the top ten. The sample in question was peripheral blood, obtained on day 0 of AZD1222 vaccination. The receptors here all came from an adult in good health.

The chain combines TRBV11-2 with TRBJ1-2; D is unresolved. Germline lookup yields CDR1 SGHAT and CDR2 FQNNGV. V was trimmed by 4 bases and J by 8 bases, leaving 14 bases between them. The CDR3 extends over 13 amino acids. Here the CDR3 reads CASSSLQVPGYTF. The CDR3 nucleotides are TGTGCCAGCAGCTCACTGCAGGTACCGGGCTACACCTTC. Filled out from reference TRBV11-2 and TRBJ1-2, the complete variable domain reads EAGVAQSPRYKIIEKRQSVAFWCNPISGHATLYWYQQILGQGPKLLIQFQNNGVVDDSQLPKDRFSAERLKGVDSTLKIQPAKLEDSAVYLCASSSLQVPGYTFGSGTRLTVV.

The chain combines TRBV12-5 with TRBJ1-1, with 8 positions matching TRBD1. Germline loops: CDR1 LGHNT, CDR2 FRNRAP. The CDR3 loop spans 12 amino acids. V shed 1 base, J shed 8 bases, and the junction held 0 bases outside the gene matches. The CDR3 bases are TGTGCTAGTGGTTTGGGGGACAGGGAAGCTTTCTTT. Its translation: CASGLGDREAFF.

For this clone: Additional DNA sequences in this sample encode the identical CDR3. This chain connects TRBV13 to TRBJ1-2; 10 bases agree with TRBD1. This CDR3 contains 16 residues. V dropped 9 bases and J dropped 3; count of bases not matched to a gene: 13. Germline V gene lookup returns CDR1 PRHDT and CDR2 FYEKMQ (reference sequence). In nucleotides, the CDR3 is TGTGCCAGTAGCCCGGGGACAGGGGTACAAGACTATGGCTACACCTTC. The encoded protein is CASSPGTGVQDYGYTF.

The CDR3 coding sequence is TGTGCCAGCAGTCCTACAGGAGTAGGTTATGGCTACACCTTC. The encoded protein is CASSPTGVGYGYTF. V and J are TRBV25-1 and TRBJ1-2; D may be TRBD1 (5 bases). The CDR3 runs 14 residues. Germline loops: CDR1 MGHDK, CDR2 SYGVNS. V was trimmed by 5 bases and J by 5 bases, leaving 15 bases between them.

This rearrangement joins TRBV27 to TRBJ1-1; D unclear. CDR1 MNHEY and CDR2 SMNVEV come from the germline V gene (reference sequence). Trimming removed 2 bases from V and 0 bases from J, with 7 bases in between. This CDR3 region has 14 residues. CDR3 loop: CASSLTNLNTEAFF. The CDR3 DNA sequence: TGTGCCAGCAGTTTAACCAATTTGAACACTGAAGCTTTCTTT.

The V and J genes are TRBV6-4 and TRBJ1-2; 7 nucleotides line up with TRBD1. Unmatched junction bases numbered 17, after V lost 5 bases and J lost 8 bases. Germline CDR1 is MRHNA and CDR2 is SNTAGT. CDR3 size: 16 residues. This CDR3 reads CASSNVRGTAFTGYTF. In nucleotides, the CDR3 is TGTGCCAGCAGTAACGTCCGGGGGACAGCCTTTACGGGCTACACCTTC.

The CDR3 DNA follows: TGTGCCAGTAGTCCCTTCGCAGGCGCGGACACTGAAGCTTTCTTT. Amino acids: CASSPFAGADTEAFF. The chain joins TRBV19 to TRBJ1-1, with D uncertain. Germline CDR1 is LNHDA and CDR2 is SQIVND (reference sequence). CDR3 length: 15 residues. The V and J ends lost 5 bases and 3 bases respectively, with 16 bases between them.

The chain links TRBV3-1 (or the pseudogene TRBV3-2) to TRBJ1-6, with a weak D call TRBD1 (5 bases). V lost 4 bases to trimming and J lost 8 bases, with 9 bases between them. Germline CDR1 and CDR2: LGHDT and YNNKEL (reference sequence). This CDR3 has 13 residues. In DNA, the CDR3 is TGTGCCAGCAGCCCGGGAGGGGATTCACCCCTCCACTTT. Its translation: CASSPGGDSPLHF.

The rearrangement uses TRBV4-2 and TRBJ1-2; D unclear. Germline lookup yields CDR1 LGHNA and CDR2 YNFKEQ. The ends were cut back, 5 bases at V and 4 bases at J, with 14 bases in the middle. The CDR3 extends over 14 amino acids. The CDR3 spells CASSAPYRIYGYTF. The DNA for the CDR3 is TGTGCCAGCAGCGCACCATATCGGATCTATGGCTACACCTTC.

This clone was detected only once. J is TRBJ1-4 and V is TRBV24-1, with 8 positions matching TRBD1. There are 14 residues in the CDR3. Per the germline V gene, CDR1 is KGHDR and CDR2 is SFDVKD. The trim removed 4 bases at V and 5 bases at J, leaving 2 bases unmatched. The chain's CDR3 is CATSEGQANEKLFF. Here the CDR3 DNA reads TGTGCCACCAGTGAGGGACAGGCGAATGAAAAACTGTTTTTT.

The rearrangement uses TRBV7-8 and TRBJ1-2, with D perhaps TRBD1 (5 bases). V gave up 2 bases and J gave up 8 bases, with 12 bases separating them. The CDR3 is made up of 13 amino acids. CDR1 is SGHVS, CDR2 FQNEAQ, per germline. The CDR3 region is CASSLRQGGGYTF. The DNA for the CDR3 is TGTGCCAGCAGCTTAAGGCAGGGAGGGGGCTACACCTTC.

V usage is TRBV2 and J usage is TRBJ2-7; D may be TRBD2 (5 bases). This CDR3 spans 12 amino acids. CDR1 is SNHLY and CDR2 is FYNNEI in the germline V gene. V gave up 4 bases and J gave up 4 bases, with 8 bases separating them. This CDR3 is CASSGSGYEQYF. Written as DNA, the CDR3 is TGTGCCAGCAGTGGTTCGGGGTACGAGCAGTACTTC. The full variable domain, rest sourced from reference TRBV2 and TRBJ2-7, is EPEVTQTPSHQVTQMGQEVILRCVPISNHLYFYWYRQILGQKVEFLVSFYNNEISEKSEIFDDQFSVERPDGSNFTLKIRSTKLEDSAMYFCASSGSGYEQYFGPGTRLTVT.

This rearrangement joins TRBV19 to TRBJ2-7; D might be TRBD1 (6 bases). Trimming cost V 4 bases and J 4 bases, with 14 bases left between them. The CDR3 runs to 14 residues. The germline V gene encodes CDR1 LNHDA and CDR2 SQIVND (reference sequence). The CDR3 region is CASSKGPGAYEQYF. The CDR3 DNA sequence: TGTGCCAGTAGTAAAGGGCCAGGGGCGTACGAGCAGTACTTC.